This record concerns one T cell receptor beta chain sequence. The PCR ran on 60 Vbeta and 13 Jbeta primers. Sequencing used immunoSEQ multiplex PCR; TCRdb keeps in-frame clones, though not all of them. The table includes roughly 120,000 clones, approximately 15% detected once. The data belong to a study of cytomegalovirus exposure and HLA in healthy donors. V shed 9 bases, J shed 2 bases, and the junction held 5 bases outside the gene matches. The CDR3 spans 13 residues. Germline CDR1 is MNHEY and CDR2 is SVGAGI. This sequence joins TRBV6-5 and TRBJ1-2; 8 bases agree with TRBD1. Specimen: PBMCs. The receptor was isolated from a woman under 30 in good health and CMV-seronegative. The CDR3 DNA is TGTGCCAGTCACCGGACAGGGAACTATGGCTACACCTTC. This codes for CASHRTGNYGYTF.